This TCR beta chain was recovered during a study of shared T cell receptors in the human thymus. The method was immunoSEQ multiplex PCR; TCRdb's version includes in-frame clones alone and lacks a portion of them. The sample has fewer than 700,000 clones, roughly 88% seen once. These same data were also listed under a study on human thymus T cells. As that study records: Immunologically healthy infants in Finland undergoing congenital heart defect surgery were the donors. Corrective cardiac surgery supplied the resected thymus tissue. It looked as if thymic and blood repertoires used V and J genes in a biased way. Related reports documented highly overlapping thymic repertoires among unrelated individuals.

The specimen was thymocytes. The sequence was collected from a boy less than two years old with a congenital heart defect.

CDR3 sequence (DNA): TGCGCCAGCAGCTCGACAGGGGGCGCGGACTTGAAAACCTTC. The encoded protein is CASSSTGGADLKTF. This chain links TRBV10-1 with TRBJ1-2; TRBD1 aligns across 10 bases. The junction had 15 bases not matched to a gene; V was cut back by 6 bases and J by 14 bases. Germline loops: CDR1 WNHNN, CDR2 SYGVQD (reference sequence). CDR3 length equals 14 residues.